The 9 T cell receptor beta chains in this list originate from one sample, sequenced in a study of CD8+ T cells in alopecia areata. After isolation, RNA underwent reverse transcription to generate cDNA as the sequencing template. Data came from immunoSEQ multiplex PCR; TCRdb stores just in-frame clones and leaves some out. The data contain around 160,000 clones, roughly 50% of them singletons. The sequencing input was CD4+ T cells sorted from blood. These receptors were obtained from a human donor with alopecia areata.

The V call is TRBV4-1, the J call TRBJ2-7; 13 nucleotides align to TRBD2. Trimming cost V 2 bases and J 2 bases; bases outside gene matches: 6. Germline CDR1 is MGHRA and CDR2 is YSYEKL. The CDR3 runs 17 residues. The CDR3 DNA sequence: TGCGCCAGCAGCCAAAGAACACTAGCGGGAGGGCCCTACGAGCAGTACTTC. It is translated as CASSQRTLAGGPYEQYF.

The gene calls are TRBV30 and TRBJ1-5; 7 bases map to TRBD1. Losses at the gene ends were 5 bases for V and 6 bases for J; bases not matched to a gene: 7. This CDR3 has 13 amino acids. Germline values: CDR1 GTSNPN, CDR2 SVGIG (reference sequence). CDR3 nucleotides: TGTGCCTGGGGCCGACAGGGAGGTCAGCCCCAGCATTTT. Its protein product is CAWGRQGGQPQHF.

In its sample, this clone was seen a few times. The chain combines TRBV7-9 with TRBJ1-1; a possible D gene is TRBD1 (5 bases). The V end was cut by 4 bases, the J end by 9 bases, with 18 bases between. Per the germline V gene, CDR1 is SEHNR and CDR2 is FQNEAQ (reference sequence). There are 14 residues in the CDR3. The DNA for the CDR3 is TGTGCCAGCAGCTCGACGCCCGGCACAGGCCAAGCTTTCTTT. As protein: CASSSTPGTGQAFF.

CDR3 loop: CASSFLAGLYEQYF. For the CDR3, the DNA is TGTGCCAGCAGCTTCCTAGCGGGACTTTACGAGCAGTACTTC. J is TRBJ2-7 and V is TRBV7-9; 9 bases agree with TRBD2. V gave up 3 bases and J gave up 4 bases; unmatched junction bases: 4. Germline CDR1 is SEHNR and CDR2 is FQNEAQ (reference sequence). The CDR3 runs 14 residues.

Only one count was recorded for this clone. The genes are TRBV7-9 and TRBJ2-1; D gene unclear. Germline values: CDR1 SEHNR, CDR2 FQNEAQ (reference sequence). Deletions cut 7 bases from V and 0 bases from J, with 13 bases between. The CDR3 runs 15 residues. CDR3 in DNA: TGTGCCAGCATAGGTGGAGAACCCTCCTACAATGAGCAGTTCTTC. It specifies CASIGGEPSYNEQFF.

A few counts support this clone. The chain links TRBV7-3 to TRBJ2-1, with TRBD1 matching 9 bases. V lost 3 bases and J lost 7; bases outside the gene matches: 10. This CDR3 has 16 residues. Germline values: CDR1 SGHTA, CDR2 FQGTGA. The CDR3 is CASSFTPGQGVNEQFF. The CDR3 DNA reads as TGTGCCAGCAGCTTTACCCCGGGACAGGGAGTAAATGAGCAGTTCTTC. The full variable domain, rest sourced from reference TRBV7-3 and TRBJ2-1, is GAGVSQTPSNKVTEKGKYVELRCDPISGHTALYWYRQSLGQGPEFLIYFQGTGAADDSGLPNDRFFAVRPEGSVSTLKIQRTERGDSAVYLCASSFTPGQGVNEQFFGPGTRLTVL.

CDR3 sequence reads: CSVGSHPNIAGELFF. The CDR3 DNA sequence: TGCAGCGTTGGATCACACCCCAACATTGCCGGGGAGCTGTTTTTT. This rearrangement joins TRBV29-1 to TRBJ2-2; D remains ambiguous. There are 15 residues in the CDR3. With 4 bases removed from V and 6 bases from J, the gap between germline ends came to 18 bases. Germline V gives CDR1 SQVTM, CDR2 ANQGSEA.

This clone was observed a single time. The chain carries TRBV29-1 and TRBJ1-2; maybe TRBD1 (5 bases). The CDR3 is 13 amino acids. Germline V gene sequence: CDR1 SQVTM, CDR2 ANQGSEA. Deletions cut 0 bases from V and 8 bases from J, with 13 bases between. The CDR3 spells CSVEDQGKGGYTF. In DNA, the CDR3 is TGCAGCGTTGAAGATCAGGGAAAGGGCGGCTACACCTTC.

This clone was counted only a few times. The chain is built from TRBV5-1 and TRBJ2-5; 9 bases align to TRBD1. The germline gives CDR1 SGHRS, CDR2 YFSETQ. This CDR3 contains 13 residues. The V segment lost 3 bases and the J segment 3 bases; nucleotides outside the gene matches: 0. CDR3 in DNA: TGCGCCAGCAGCTGGACAGGGGAAGAGACCCAGTACTTC. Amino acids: CASSWTGEETQYF. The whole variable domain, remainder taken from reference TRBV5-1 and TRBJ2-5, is KAGVTQTPRYLIKTRGQQVTLSCSPISGHRSVSWYQQTPGQGLQFLFEYFSETQRNKGNFPGRFSGRQFSNSRSEMNVSTLELGDSALYLCASSWTGEETQYFGPGTRLLVL.